One sample yielded the 29 T cell receptor beta chains listed below, sequenced in a study of blood T cell repertoires in COVID-19 (dated by TCRdb to 2020 to 2021). The protocol used for the library was the immunoSEQ multiplex PCR assay. In TCRdb, the immuneACCESS table is reduced to in-frame sequences with V and J assigned. These tables do not hold every clone; where another copy was compared, an unresolved V gene accounts for under half, and the others remain unexplained. The sample contains about 220,000 clones, 84% of them found a single time. Together, the top ten hold just under 20% of the sample. What was sequenced was peripheral blood. The receptors come from a young man with active or convalescent COVID-19.

The V gene is TRBV27, the J gene TRBJ2-3; the D is unclear. This CDR3 contains 14 residues. Germline CDR1 reads MNHEY; CDR2 reads SMNVEV (reference sequence). Trimming stripped 3 bases from V and 2 bases from J, with 9 bases between. The CDR3 here is CASSFAAHTDTQYF. CDR3 in DNA: TGTGCCAGCAGTTTCGCGGCTCACACAGATACGCAGTATTTT.

The rearrangement links TRBV3-1 (or the pseudogene TRBV3-2) to TRBJ1-5; 8 bases are a match to TRBD1. This CDR3 has 16 amino acids. Germline V gene data show CDR1 as LGHDT and CDR2 as YNNKEL (reference sequence). J gave up 1 base and V 2 bases, and 4 bases lay outside the gene matches. The CDR3 DNA is TGTGCCAGCAGCCAACGGACAGGGAACAGCAATCAGCCCCAGCATTTT. This gives the protein CASSQRTGNSNQPQHF.

The rearrangement joins TRBV7-6 to TRBJ2-2; TRBD2 agrees at 8 bases. The CDR3 runs 18 residues. Germline V gene sequence: CDR1 SGHVS, CDR2 FNYEAQ. After removal of 3 bases from V and 6 bases from J, the junction contained 15 bases not matched to a gene. The CDR3 spells CASSFEAGGGPLAGELFF. DNA for the CDR3: TGTGCCAGCAGCTTCGAGGCTGGCGGGGGGCCCCTGGCCGGGGAGCTGTTTTTT.

The chain uses TRBV18 and TRBJ1-2, with a weak D call TRBD1 (6 bases). CDR3 length: 14 amino acids. V was pared by 8 bases and J by 0 bases, with 13 bases between. The germline V gene encodes CDR1 KGHSH and CDR2 LQKENI. The CDR3 DNA reads as TGTGCCAGCCAGGACAGCTATTCTAACTATGGCTACACCTTC. It translates to CASQDSYSNYGYTF.

The chain employs TRBV10-1 and TRBJ1-1; D might be TRBD1 (6 bases). Germline V gene lookup returns CDR1 WNHNN and CDR2 SYGVQD (reference sequence). V was clipped by 6 bases and J by 3 bases, with 17 bases between them. The CDR3 contains 15 residues. CDR3 DNA: TGCGCCAGCAGACATAGCAGGGGCTCCGACACTGAAGCTTTCTTT. This sequence encodes CASRHSRGSDTEAFF.

The V call is TRBV7-9, the J call TRBJ1-1, with 9 bases matching TRBD1. The CDR3 length is 15 residues. V was pared by 5 bases and J by 3 bases, with 7 bases of the junction left unmatched. Germline V CDR1 and CDR2: SEHNR, FQNEAQ (reference sequence). The CDR3 DNA sequence: TGTGCCAGCAGCGCGGGACAGGGCCGACACACTGAAGCTTTCTTT. Encoded protein: CASSAGQGRHTEAFF.

This clone was counted a few times. One end of the junction varies from germline; a read error may be responsible. J is TRBJ1-2 and V is TRBV10-3; 7 bases line up with TRBD1. Germline V gene data show CDR1 as ENHRY and CDR2 as SYGVKD. The length of the CDR3 is 16 residues. CDR3 loop: CAISGGRDSANYGYTF. CDR3 DNA sequence: TGTGCCATCAGTGGAGGCCGGGACAGCGCTAATTATGGCTACACCTTC.

This clone was seen only once. This chain joins TRBV11-2 and TRBJ2-1; D remains unclear. Germline CDR1 reads SGHAT; CDR2 reads FQNNGV. The CDR3 totals 11 residues. V lost 5 bases, J lost 6 bases, and 5 bases lay in between. CDR3 amino acids: CASSPSNEQFF. The DNA of the CDR3 is TGTGCCAGCAGCCCATCCAATGAGCAGTTCTTC.

V gene TRBV2 combines with J gene TRBJ2-1; 9 bases fit TRBD2. Germline trimming cut 6 bases from V and 4 bases from J; bases unmatched to any gene: 7. This CDR3 contains 15 residues. Germline V gene sequence: CDR1 SNHLY, CDR2 FYNNEI. The CDR3 DNA is TGTGCCAGCAGCGTCGCGGGAGGGACGTACAATGAGCAGTTCTTC. Translation gives CASSVAGGTYNEQFF.

This clone appeared a single time. The rearrangement joins TRBV5-4 to TRBJ1-1, with D tentatively TRBD1 (5 bases). This CDR3 is 18 amino acids long. CDR1 is SGHNT and CDR2 is YYREEE in the germline V gene (reference sequence). V was clipped by 0 bases and J by 3 bases, with 21 bases between them. The chain's CDR3 is CASSLALTRTGEDTEAFF. The CDR3 DNA sequence: TGTGCCAGCAGCTTGGCCCTGACAAGGACGGGGGAGGACACTGAAGCTTTCTTT.

The chain uses TRBV3-1 (or the pseudogene TRBV3-2) and TRBJ2-6, with TRBD2 as a possible D gene (5 bases). CDR3 length equals 14 residues. CDR1 and CDR2 from the germline V gene are LGHDT and YNNKEL (reference sequence). The ends were cut back, 3 bases at V and 4 bases at J, with 7 bases in the middle. CDR3 protein: CASSQREGANVLTF. DNA for the CDR3: TGTGCCAGCAGCCAGAGGGAAGGGGCCAACGTCCTGACTTTC.

This chain links TRBV11-2 with TRBJ2-3; D unclear. Trimming removed 4 bases at V and 4 bases at J, with 15 bases between. The germline CDR1 and CDR2 sequences are SGHAT and FQNNGV. CDR3 length equals 15 residues. As DNA, the CDR3 is TGTGCCAGCAGCTCCTCTTGGGCCATGGCAGATACGCAGTATTTT. Encoded protein: CASSSSWAMADTQYF.

The chain recombines TRBV11-2 with TRBJ2-1, with a weak D call TRBD1 (6 bases). The CDR3 runs to 16 residues. Trimming left V 5 bases short and J 5 bases short, with 19 bases between. In germline, CDR1 is SGHAT, CDR2 FQNNGV. CDR3 residues: CASSTQGGYPNNEQFF. The CDR3 bases are TGTGCCAGCAGCACACAGGGTGGCTACCCCAACAATGAGCAGTTCTTC.

This chain connects TRBV27 to TRBJ2-7; 8 bases match TRBD1. V dropped 2 bases and J dropped 5; count of bases not matched to a gene: 5. This CDR3 contains 14 residues. In germline, CDR1 is MNHEY, CDR2 SMNVEV (reference sequence). The CDR3 nucleotides are TGTGCCAGCAGTTTACGGACAGGGAGTGACGAGCAGTACTTC. Its translation is CASSLRTGSDEQYF.

The CDR3 region has the DNA TGTGCCAGCTGGGGAGCGGGCGGGAGGGCCGGTGAGCAGTTCTTC. Its protein product is CASWGAGGRAGEQFF. The chain carries TRBV5-4 and TRBJ2-1, with 9 bases matching TRBD2. Trimming took 7 bases from V and 9 from J; bases not matched to a gene: 14. The germline gives CDR1 SGHNT, CDR2 YYREEE (reference sequence). The CDR3 consists of 15 residues.

This clone was counted once. This chain joins TRBV19 and TRBJ1-2, with 8 bases identical to TRBD1. This CDR3 has 15 residues. Losses at the gene ends were 1 base for V and 4 bases for J; bases not matched to a gene: 5. Germline CDR1 LNHDA, CDR2 SQIVND (reference sequence). The CDR3 is CASSIGDRFVYGYTF. CDR3 nucleotides: TGTGCCAGTAGTATAGGGGACAGGTTCGTCTATGGCTACACCTTC.

This clone has a count of ten or more. The chain employs TRBV6-5 and TRBJ2-7; D unresolved. The CDR3 extends over 11 amino acids. Germline-derived CDR1 and CDR2 are MNHEY and SVGAGI. Trimming removed 4 bases at V and 3 bases at J, with 4 bases between. The CDR3 sequence is CASSSFYEQYF. In nucleotides, the CDR3 is TGTGCCAGCAGTTCCTTCTACGAGCAGTACTTC.

The J gene is TRBJ2-1, the V gene TRBV7-2, with 7 nucleotides matching TRBD2. The V and J ends lost 1 base and 2 bases, in that order; junction bases with no gene match: 5. The CDR3 has 16 residues. Germline loops: CDR1 SGHTA, CDR2 FQGNSA. The CDR3 DNA reads TGTGCCAGCAGCTTAGGAGGTGCGGGAGCCTACAATGAGCAGTTCTTC. Protein product: CASSLGGAGAYNEQFF.

The chain uses TRBV7-9 and TRBJ2-7; the D gene is possibly TRBD1 (6 bases). V was trimmed by 1 base and J by 7 bases, leaving 17 bases between them. The germline CDR1 and CDR2 sequences are SEHNR and FQNEAQ (reference sequence). The length of the CDR3 is 15 residues. CDR3 amino acids: CASSLGGQTLREQYF. Here the CDR3 DNA reads TGTGCCAGCAGCTTAGGCGGACAGACACTTAGGGAGCAGTACTTC.

V and J are TRBV29-1 and TRBJ2-3; a possible D gene is TRBD2 (6 bases). The CDR3 is 14 residues long. The germline CDR1 and CDR2 sequences are SQVTM and ANQGSEA. Trimming removed 6 bases from V and 2 bases from J, with 15 bases in between. For the CDR3, the DNA is TGCAGCGTCGTCGGAGGAGGGATCACAGATACGCAGTATTTT. Translating it yields CSVVGGGITDTQYF.

The chain carries TRBV14 and TRBJ2-3; TRBD1 matches 8 bases. Germline V CDR1 and CDR2: SGHDN, FVKESK. The CDR3 sequence is 14 residues long. V shed 4 bases and J 4 bases; nucleotides not matched to a gene: 4. This chain's CDR3 is CASSPGQDPDTQYF. CDR3 nucleotide sequence: TGTGCCAGCAGCCCGGGACAGGATCCAGATACGCAGTATTTT.

This clone was counted once. V gene TRBV7-9 combines with J gene TRBJ1-4, with TRBD1 matching 10 bases. J lost 2 bases, V lost 4 bases, and 10 bases had no gene match. The CDR3 consists of 18 residues. CDR1 is SEHNR and CDR2 is FQNEAQ in the germline V gene (reference sequence). CDR3 in DNA: TGTGCCAGCAGCTCGGGACAGGGGCCCGTTTCTACTAATGAAAAACTGTTTTTT. This gives the protein CASSSGQGPVSTNEKLFF.

The chain couples TRBV2 to TRBJ2-2, with 11 bases identical to TRBD2. The junction had 5 bases not matched to a gene; V was cut back by 5 bases and J by 6 bases. This CDR3 has 15 residues. Germline CDR1 SNHLY, CDR2 FYNNEI. CDR3 nucleotides: TGTGCCAGCAGTCGTGCGGGACTAGCGGCCGGGGAGCTGTTTTTT. Translation gives CASSRAGLAAGELFF.

This rearrangement joins TRBV21-1 to TRBJ2-1; TRBD1, the D gene given by the table, was not confirmed from the DNA. TRBV21-1 is a pseudogene locus. This CDR3 is 16 amino acids long. This chain's CDR3 is CASSTWDRGPDNEQFF. The CDR3 DNA reads TGTGCCAGCAGCACATGGGACAGGGGGCCGGATAATGAGCAGTTCTTC.

The CDR3 coding sequence is TGTGCCAGCTCACTAGACAGGGCCACCGCTCCCTACGAGCAGTACTTC. Translating it yields CASSLDRATAPYEQYF. J is TRBJ2-7 and V is TRBV18; TRBD1 aligns across 7 bases. The germline V gene has CDR1 KGHSH and CDR2 LQKENI. This CDR3 has 16 residues. Trimming removed 4 bases from V and 2 bases from J; junction bases left unmatched: 11.

V usage is TRBV7-2 and J usage is TRBJ1-2; 8 nucleotides align to TRBD1. V lost 1 base to trimming and J lost 8 bases; unmatched junction nucleotides: 9. The length of the CDR3 is 15 residues. Germline values: CDR1 SGHTA, CDR2 FQGNSA. This CDR3 reads CASSLDAGGGLGYTF. CDR3 nucleotides: TGTGCCAGCAGCTTAGACGCAGGGGGCGGGTTAGGCTACACCTTC.

The chain employs TRBV7-2 and TRBJ2-5; D may be TRBD1 (6 bases). V lost 1 base and J lost 1, with 13 bases in between. The CDR3 runs 16 residues. Germline assignment: CDR1 SGHTA and CDR2 FQGNSA. In DNA form, the CDR3 reads TGTGCCAGCAGCTTAGATCTAGGGGGTGGCCAAGAGACCCAGTACTTC. Amino acids: CASSLDLGGGQETQYF.

The gene calls are TRBV4-1 and TRBJ1-6; D ambiguous. The CDR3 runs to 13 residues. Germline values: CDR1 MGHRA, CDR2 YSYEKL. Trimming stripped 1 base from V and 9 bases from J, with 7 bases between. The CDR3, as DNA: TGCGCCAGCAGCCAAGTTGAGGTTTCACCCCTCCACTTT. It yields the protein CASSQVEVSPLHF.

CDR3 loop: CASSAGVGGGPYNSPLHF. The CDR3 DNA sequence: TGTGCCAGCAGCGCTGGAGTAGGGGGTGGGCCCTATAATTCACCCCTCCACTTT. The chain joins TRBV9 to TRBJ1-6; TRBD1 might be the D (6 bases). This CDR3 comprises 18 residues. Trimming cost V 3 bases and J 2 bases, with 18 bases left between them. Germline CDR1 is SGDLS and CDR2 is YYNGEE.